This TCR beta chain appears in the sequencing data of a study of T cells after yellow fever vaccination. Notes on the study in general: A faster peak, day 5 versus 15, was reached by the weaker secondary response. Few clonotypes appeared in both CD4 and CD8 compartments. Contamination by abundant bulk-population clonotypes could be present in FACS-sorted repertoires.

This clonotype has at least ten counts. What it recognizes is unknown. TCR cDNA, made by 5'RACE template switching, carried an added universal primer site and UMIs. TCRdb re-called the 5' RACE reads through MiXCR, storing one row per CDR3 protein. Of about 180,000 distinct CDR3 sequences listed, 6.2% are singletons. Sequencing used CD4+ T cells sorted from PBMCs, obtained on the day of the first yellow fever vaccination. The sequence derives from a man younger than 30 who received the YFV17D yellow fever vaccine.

The CDR3 region is CASSPTNGETQYF. Written as DNA, the CDR3 is TGTGCCAGCTCACCAACGAATGGGGAGACCCAGTACTTC. The J gene is TRBJ2-5, the V gene TRBV18; D is unclear. V dropped 2 bases and J dropped 5 bases, with 9 bases sitting between them. The CDR3 loop spans 13 amino acids. Germline V gene sequence: CDR1 KGHSH, CDR2 LQKENI.